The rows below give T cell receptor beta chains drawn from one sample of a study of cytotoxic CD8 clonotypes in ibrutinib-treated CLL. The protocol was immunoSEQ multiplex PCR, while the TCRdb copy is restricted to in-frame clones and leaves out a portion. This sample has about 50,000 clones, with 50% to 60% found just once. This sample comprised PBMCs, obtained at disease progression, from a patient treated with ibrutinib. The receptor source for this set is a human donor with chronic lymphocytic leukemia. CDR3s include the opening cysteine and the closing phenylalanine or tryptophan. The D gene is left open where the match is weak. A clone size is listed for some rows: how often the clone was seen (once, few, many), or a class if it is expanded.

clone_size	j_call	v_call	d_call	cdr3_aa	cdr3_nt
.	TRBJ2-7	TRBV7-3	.	CASSIGDGPYEQYF	TGTGCCAGCAGCATCGGGGACGGACCCTACGAGCAGTACTTC
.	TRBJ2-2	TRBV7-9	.	CASSWTVTGELFF	TGTGCCAGCAGTTGGACTGTTACCGGGGAGCTGTTTTTT
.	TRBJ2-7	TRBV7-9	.	CASSPGWAGVGEQYF	TGTGCCAGCAGCCCGGGGTGGGCAGGGGTAGGCGAGCAGTACTTC
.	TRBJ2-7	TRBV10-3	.	CAISGGGSYEQYF	TGTGCCATCAGTGGCGGAGGGTCCTACGAGCAGTACTTC
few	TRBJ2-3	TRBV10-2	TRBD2	CASRGLALADTQYF	TGCGCCAGCAGAGGACTAGCATTAGCAGATACGCAGTATTTT
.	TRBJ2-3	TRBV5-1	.	CASSFGTRGDTQYF	TGCGCCAGCAGCTTTGGTACCCGCGGGGATACGCAGTATTTT
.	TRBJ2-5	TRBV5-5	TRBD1	CASSLITGGTQETQYF	TGTGCCAGCAGCTTGATAACAGGGGGAACTCAAGAGACCCAGTACTTC
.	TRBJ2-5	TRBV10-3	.	CAISESQGAGETQYF	TGTGCCATCAGTGAGTCCCAGGGCGCTGGAGAGACCCAGTACTTC
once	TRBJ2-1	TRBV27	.	CASSSLSLNTYNEQFF	TGTGCCAGCAGTTCCCTCTCCCTGAACACCTACAATGAGCAGTTCTTC
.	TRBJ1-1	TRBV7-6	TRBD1	CASSQTGGGITAEAFF	TGTGCCAGCAGCCAGACAGGGGGCGGAATAACAGCTGAAGCTTTCTTT
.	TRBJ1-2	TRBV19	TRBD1	CASSIAPTGVLGYGYTF	TGTGCCAGTAGTATAGCCCCAACAGGGGTATTAGGCTATGGCTACACCTTC
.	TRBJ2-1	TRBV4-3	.	CASSPGGTLSNEQFF	TGCGCCAGCAGCCCAGGAGGAACACTTAGCAATGAGCAGTTCTTC
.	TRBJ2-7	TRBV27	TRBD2	CASSPSGRNEQYF	TGTGCCAGCAGTCCTAGCGGGAGGAACGAGCAGTACTTC